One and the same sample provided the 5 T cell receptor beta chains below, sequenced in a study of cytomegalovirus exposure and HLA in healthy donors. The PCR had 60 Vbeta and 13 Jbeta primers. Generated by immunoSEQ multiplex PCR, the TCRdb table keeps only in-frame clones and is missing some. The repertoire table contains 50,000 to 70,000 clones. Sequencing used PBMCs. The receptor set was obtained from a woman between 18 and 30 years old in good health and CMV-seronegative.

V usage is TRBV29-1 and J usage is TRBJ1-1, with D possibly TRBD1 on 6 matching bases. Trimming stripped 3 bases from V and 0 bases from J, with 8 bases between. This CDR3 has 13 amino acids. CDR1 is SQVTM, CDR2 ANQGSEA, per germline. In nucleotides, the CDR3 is TGCAGCGTTGAGTCAGGGGTGAACACTGAAGCTTTCTTT. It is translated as CSVESGVNTEAFF.

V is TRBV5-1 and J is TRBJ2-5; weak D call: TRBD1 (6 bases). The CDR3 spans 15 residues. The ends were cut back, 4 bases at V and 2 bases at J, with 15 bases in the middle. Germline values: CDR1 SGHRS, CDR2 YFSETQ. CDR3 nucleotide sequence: TGCGCCAGCAGCAATACAGGGTCCCCACAAGAGACCCAGTACTTC. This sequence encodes CASSNTGSPQETQYF.

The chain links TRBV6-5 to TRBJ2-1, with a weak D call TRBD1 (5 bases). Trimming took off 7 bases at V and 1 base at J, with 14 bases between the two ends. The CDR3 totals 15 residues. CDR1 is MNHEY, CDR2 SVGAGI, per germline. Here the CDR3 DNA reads TGTGCCAGCATGGGCGTGACAGAGTCCTACAATGAGCAGTTCTTC. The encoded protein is CASMGVTESYNEQFF.

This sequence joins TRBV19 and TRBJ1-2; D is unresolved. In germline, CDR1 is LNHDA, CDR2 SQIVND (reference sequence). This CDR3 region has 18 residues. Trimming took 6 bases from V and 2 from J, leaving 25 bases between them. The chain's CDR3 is CASRGLLSGRATNYGYTF. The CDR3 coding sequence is TGTGCCAGTAGAGGACTGCTATCGGGTCGTGCCACGAACTATGGCTACACCTTC.

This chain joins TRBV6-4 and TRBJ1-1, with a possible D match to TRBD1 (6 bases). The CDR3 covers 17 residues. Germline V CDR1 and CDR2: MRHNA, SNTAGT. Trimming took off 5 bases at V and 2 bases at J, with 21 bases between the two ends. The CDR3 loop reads CASSPTPYQGNNTEAFF. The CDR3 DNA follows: TGTGCCAGCAGTCCTACTCCCTACCAGGGGAATAACACTGAAGCTTTCTTT.